This T cell receptor (beta chain) stems from a study of chemoradiotherapy in HPV16-positive cancers. Clones were sequenced by immunoSEQ multiplex PCR, and TCRdb holds only the in-frame ones, with some missing. There are approximately 14,000 clones in the sample; 69% occur only once, and roughly 19% lies in the top ten. In germline, CDR1 is SGDLS, CDR2 YYNGEE. The ends lost 4 bases at V and 4 bases at J; junction bases unmatched: 4. This CDR3 contains 14 residues. This receptor was taken from a human donor with HPV-associated anogenital cancer. Sampling took place from a patient who underwent chemoradiotherapy. The chain recombines TRBV9 with TRBJ2-5; 10 nucleotides agree with TRBD2. The CDR3 is CASSPSGGGETQYF. CDR3 nucleotide sequence: TGTGCCAGCAGCCCTAGCGGGGGTGGAGAGACCCAGTACTTC.